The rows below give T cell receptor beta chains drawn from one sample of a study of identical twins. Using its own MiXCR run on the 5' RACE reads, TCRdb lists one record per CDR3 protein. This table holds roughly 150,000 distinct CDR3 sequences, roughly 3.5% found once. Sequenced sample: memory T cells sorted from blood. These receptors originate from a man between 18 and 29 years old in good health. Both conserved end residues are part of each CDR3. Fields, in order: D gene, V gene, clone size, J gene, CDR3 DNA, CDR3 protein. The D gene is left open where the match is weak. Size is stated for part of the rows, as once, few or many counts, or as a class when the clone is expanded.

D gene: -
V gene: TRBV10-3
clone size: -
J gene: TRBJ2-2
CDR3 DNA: TGTGCCATCAGTGAAGTGGCTAGCCCTAACACCGGGGAGCTGTTTTTT
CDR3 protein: CAISEVASPNTGELFF

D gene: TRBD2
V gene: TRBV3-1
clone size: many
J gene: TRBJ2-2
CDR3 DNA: TGTGCCAGCAGCCAAGAGGGACTAGGAGGCACCGGGGAGCTGTTTTTT
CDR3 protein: CASSQEGLGGTGELFF

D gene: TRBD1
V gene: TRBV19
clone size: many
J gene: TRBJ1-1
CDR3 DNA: TGTGCCAGTAGTAACGGACAGGAAATCATGAACACTGAAGCTTTCTTT
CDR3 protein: CASSNGQEIMNTEAFF

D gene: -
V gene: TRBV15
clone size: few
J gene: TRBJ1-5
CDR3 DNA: TGTGCCACCAGCAGAGATTTAGGTGGCCGGTACGGGGATCAGCCCCAGCATTTT
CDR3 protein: CATSRDLGGRYGDQPQHF

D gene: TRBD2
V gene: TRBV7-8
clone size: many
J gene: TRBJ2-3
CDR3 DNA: TGTGCCAGCAGCTCACTAGCGGGAGGGATTTCTAGCACAGATACGCAGTATTTT
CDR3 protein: CASSSLAGGISSTDTQYF

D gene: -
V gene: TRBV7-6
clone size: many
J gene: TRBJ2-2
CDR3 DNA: TGTGCCAGCGGTTCCGGGGGTGGCGGGGAGCTGTTTTTT
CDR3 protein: CASGSGGGGELFF

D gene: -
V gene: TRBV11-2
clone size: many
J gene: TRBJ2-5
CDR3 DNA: TGTGCCAGCAGCAAAACGGGATCCCGGGGGACTTATAAAGAGACCCAGTACTTC
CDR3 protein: CASSKTGSRGTYKETQYF

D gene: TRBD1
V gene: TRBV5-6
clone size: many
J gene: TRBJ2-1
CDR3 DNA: TGTGCCAGCAGCTGGCTAGGACAGGGTTCGTTAGGGGAGCAGTTCTTC
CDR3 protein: CASSWLGQGSLGEQFF

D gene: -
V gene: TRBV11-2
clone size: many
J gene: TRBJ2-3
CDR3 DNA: TGTGCCAGCAGCCGGCGGGGTTCTAGTTTCCGCCCATCCGGCACAGATACGCAGTATTTT
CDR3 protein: CASSRRGSSFRPSGTDTQYF

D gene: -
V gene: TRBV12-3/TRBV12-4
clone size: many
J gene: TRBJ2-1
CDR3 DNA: TGTGCCAGCAGTTTACTGGGGACTTCAGCGTTCTTC
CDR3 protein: CASSLLGTSAFF

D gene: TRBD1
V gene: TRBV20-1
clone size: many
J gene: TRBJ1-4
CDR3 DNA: TGCAGTGCTCTGACAGGGTCGACTAATGAAAAACTGTTTTTT
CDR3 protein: CSALTGSTNEKLFF

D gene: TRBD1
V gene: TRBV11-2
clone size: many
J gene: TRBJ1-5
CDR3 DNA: TGTGCCAGCAGCTTATTTGGGACAGGCAATCAGCCCCAGCATTTT
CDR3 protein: CASSLFGTGNQPQHF

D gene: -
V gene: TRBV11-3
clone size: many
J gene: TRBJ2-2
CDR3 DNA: TGTGCCAGCAGCTTAGGAGGAGACACCGGGGAGCTGTTTTTT
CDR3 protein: CASSLGGDTGELFF

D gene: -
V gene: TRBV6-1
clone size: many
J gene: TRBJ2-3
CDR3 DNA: TGTGCCAGCAGTGACCAGTACAGGCTCCGCACAGATACGCAGTATTTT
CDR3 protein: CASSDQYRLRTDTQYF

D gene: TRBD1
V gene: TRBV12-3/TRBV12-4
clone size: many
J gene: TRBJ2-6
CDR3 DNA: TGTGCCAGCAGTTTCGGACAGGGGAATGGGGCCAACGTCCTGACTTTC
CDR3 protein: CASSFGQGNGANVLTF

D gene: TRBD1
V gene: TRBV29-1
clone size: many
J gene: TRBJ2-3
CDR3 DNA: TGCAGCGGCCTCGGACAGGGGGCGCCTGATACGCAGTATTTT
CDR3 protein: CSGLGQGAPDTQYF

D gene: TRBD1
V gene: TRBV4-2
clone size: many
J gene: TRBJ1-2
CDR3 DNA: TGTGCCAGCAGCACGTTCAGGGGGCCGAAGCCCTTTGGCTACACCTTC
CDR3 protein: CASSTFRGPKPFGYTF

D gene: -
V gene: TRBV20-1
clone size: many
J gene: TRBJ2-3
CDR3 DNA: TGCAGTGCTAAAGTCACAGGGCGAGATACGCAGTATTTT
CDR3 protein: CSAKVTGRDTQYF

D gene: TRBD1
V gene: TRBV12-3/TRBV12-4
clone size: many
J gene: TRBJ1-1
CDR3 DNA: TGTGCCAGCACTCGACAGGGTTCGGCTTTCTTT
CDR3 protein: CASTRQGSAFF

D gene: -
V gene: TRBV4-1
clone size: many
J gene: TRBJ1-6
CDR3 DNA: TGCGCCAGCAGCCAGGATCCTGCCGGGGCCCCGAGCTCCTATAATTCACCCCTCCACTTT
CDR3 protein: CASSQDPAGAPSSYNSPLHF

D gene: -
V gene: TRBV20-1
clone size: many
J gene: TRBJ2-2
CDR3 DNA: TGCAGTGCTAGGAGAACTGACGTCTTGCTTGGGAACACCGGGGAGCTGTTTTTT
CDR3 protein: CSARRTDVLLGNTGELFF

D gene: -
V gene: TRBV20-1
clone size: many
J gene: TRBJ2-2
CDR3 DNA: TGCAGTGCTAGAGATACAGGGCGGGACACCGGGGAGCTGTTTTTT
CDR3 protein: CSARDTGRDTGELFF

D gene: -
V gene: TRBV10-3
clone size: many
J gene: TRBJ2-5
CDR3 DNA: TGTGCCATCAGTGAGACAGGGTACCAAGAGACCCAGTACTTC
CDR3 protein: CAISETGYQETQYF

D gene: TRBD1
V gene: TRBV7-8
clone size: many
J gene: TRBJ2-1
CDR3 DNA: TGTGCCAGCAGACGGAGCAGGGGGGTCAGGGGGCAGCAGTTCTTC
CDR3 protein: CASRRSRGVRGQQFF

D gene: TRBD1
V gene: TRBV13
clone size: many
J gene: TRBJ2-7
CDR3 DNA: TGTGCCAGCAGCTCCCGGGACAGGGGGCTCTACGAGCAGTACTTC
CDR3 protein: CASSSRDRGLYEQYF

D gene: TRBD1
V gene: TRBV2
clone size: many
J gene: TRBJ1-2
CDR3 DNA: TGTGCCAGCAGCGAGGACAGGGCGAATGGCTACACCTTC
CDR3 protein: CASSEDRANGYTF

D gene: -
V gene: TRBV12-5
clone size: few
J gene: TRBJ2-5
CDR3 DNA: TGTGCTAGTGGTTCCAGCGGCCCAGAGACCCAGTACTTC
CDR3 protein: CASGSSGPETQYF

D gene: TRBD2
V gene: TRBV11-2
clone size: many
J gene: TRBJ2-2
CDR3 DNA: TGTGCCAGCAGCTCGATGACTAGCGGAAACACCGGGGAGCTGTTTTTT
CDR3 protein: CASSSMTSGNTGELFF

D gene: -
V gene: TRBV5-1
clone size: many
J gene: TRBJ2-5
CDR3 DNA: TGCGCCAGCAACGGCGGGATAACGGAGACCCAGTACTTC
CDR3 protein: CASNGGITETQYF

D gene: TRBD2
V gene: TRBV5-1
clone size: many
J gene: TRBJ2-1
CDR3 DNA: TGCGCCAGCAGCGCGGGACTAGCGGGAGCCAATGAGCAGTTCTTC
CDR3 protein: CASSAGLAGANEQFF

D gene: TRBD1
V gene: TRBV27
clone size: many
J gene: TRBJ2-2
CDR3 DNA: TGTGCCAGCAGCCAGGGGGCACGATCGGGCGGGGAGCTGTTTTTT
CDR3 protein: CASSQGARSGGELFF

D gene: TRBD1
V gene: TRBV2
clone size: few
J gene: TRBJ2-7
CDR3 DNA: TGTGCCAGCAGGGTAGACAGGGACGAGCAGTACTTC
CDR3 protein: CASRVDRDEQYF

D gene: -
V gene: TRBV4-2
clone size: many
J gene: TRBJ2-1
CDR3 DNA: TGTGCCAGCAGCCGAGAACTAGTTTCCGATGAGCAGTTCTTC
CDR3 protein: CASSRELVSDEQFF

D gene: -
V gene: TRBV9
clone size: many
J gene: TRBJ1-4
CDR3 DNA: TGTGCCAGCAGCGCCCTAGGGGGGGCCAGGGAAAAACTGTTTTTT
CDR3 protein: CASSALGGAREKLFF

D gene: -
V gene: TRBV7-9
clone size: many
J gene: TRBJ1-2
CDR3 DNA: TGTGCCAGCAGCTTATACCAGTTTAACTATGGCTACACCTTC
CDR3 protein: CASSLYQFNYGYTF

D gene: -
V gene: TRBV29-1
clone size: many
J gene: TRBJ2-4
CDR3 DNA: TGCAGCGTTGGGTGGGGGATGGGCAAAAACATTCAGTACTTC
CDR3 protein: CSVGWGMGKNIQYF

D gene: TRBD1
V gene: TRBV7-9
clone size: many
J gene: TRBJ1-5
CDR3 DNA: TGTGCCAGCAGCGTAGACAGGGTTTCGGGTCAGCCCCAGCATTTT
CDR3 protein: CASSVDRVSGQPQHF